This is a list of T cell receptor beta chains from one sample in a study of Ad26.COV2.S vaccination and SARS-CoV-2 variants. The method was immunoSEQ multiplex PCR; TCRdb's version includes in-frame clones alone and lacks a portion of them. Counted here are hundreds of thousands of clones, 85% to 90% occurring once; the ten biggest clones make up roughly 5%. The sample consisted of peripheral blood, taken in a trial of Ad26.COV2.S vaccine versus placebo. Every receptor here comes from a person aged 18-65 years who received the Ad26.COV2.S COVID-19 vaccine or a placebo. CDR3s include the opening cysteine and the closing phenylalanine or tryptophan. Fields, in order: J gene, clone size, D gene, CDR3 length, V gene, CDR3 DNA, CDR3 protein. D genes are given only for firm matches. Not all rows give a size; the values are once, few, many and, for expanded clones, a class.

>TRBJ1-2|once|-|15|TRBV11-2
TGTGCCAGCAGCCCCCGGTCCGGGGGCCACTATGGCTACACCTTC
CASSPRSGGHYGYTF
>TRBJ2-1|-|-|12|TRBV12-3/TRBV12-4
TGTGCCAGCAGTTCCCGCCGGGGGGAGCAGTTCTTC
CASSSRRGEQFF
>TRBJ2-7|-|-|15|TRBV7-9
TGTGCCAGCAGCTTAGCCGGGGGACACCTCTACGAGCAGTACTTC
CASSLAGGHLYEQYF
>TRBJ2-7|-|TRBD2|16|TRBV29-1
TGCAGCGTTGGCCCCGGGAGGGCCGAAATGGGTTACGAGCAGTACTTC
CSVGPGRAEMGYEQYF
>TRBJ2-1|-|TRBD1|13|TRBV2
TGTGCCAGCCGGGACAGGGGATACAATGAGCAGTTCTTC
CASRDRGYNEQFF
>TRBJ2-1|-|TRBD2|14|TRBV6-1
TGTGCCAGCAGTGAATTAGGGAGGGAGCGTGAGCAGTTCTTC
CASSELGREREQFF
>TRBJ1-6|-|-|13|TRBV19
TGTGCCAGTAGTATACAGCGAAATTCACCCCTCCACTTT
CASSIQRNSPLHF
>TRBJ2-2|-|TRBD1|16|TRBV7-2
TGTGCCAGCAGCTTAGCGGGGACAGGGGCTGGAGGGGAGCTGTTTTTT
CASSLAGTGAGGELFF
>TRBJ2-5|-|-|16|TRBV7-9
TGTGCCAGCACCCTCGTCGGAGTGGGGGGAGAGGAGACCCAGTACTTC
CASTLVGVGGEETQYF
>TRBJ2-7|once|TRBD2|15|TRBV11-2
TGTGCCAGCAGCTTAGGGACTAGCCCCTTCTACGAGCAGTACTTC
CASSLGTSPFYEQYF
>TRBJ2-6|-|-|19|TRBV4-3
TGCGCCAGCAGCCAAGAATCGGTCCAGGGACTGGGTGGGGCCAACGTCCTGACTTTC
CASSQESVQGLGGANVLTF
>TRBJ1-1|-|-|14|TRBV5-4
TGTGCCAGCAGCTTGCACAGGGTGAGCACTGAAGCTTTCTTT
CASSLHRVSTEAFF
>TRBJ2-7|-|TRBD2|16|TRBV15
TGTGCCACCAGCGGTACCGGGACTAGCGGGAGTTATGAGCAGTACTTC
CATSGTGTSGSYEQYF
>TRBJ1-4|-|-|14|TRBV4-1
TGCGCCAGCAGCCATCAGGGAACGAATGAAAAACTGTTTTTT
CASSHQGTNEKLFF
>TRBJ2-3|-|TRBD1|14|TRBV4-3
TGCGCCAGCAGCCAAGGGCCAGACAGGGGACGGCAGTATTTT
CASSQGPDRGRQYF
>TRBJ1-5|-|-|13|TRBV19
TGTGCCAGTAGCCCGGGACCAGGTCAGCCCCAGCATTTT
CASSPGPGQPQHF
>TRBJ2-2|once|TRBD2|15|TRBV3-1/TRBV3-2
TGTGCCAGCAGCCTTCTAGCGGGGATCCACCGGGAGCTGTTTTTT
CASSLLAGIHRELFF
>TRBJ2-5|-|-|14|TRBV5-6
TGTGCCAGCAGCTTGGTTGGGGGGCAAGAGACCCAGTACTTC
CASSLVGGQETQYF
>TRBJ1-4|-|-|13|TRBV29-1
TGCAGCGCCTACAGTGCAACTAATGAAAAACTGTTTTTT
CSAYSATNEKLFF
>TRBJ2-7|-|TRBD1|14|TRBV5-1
TGCGCCAGCAGCCTGGGACAGGGGGCGAACGAGCAGTACTTC
CASSLGQGANEQYF
>TRBJ2-3|-|-|15|TRBV24-1
TGTGCCACCTCTAAAAGGGGAGGCGGGACAGATACGCAGTATTTT
CATSKRGGGTDTQYF
>TRBJ2-5|-|-|15|TRBV7-2
TGTGCCAGCAGCTTAGAGGGGGGGGAGCAAGAGACCCAGTACTTC
CASSLEGGEQETQYF
>TRBJ1-5|-|-|13|TRBV10-3
TGTGCCATCAGTGAAGGCAGCAATCAGCCCCAGCATTTT
CAISEGSNQPQHF
>TRBJ2-1|-|-|14|TRBV9
TGTGCCAGCAGCGTAGACTGGTCCTACAATGAGCAGTTCTTC
CASSVDWSYNEQFF
>TRBJ1-1|-|TRBD1|12|TRBV6-2/TRBV6-3
TGTGCCAGCAGTACGCGGGACAGGGAGCGCAAGTTT
CASSTRDRERKF
>TRBJ1-3|once|TRBD1|15|TRBV5-4
TGTGCCAGCAGTTTGGGACAGACCTCTGGAAACACCATATATTTT
CASSLGQTSGNTIYF
>TRBJ2-2|-|-|16|TRBV4-2
TGTGCCAGCAGCCAAGAACCAGGGGCGAACACCGGGGAGCTGTTTTTT
CASSQEPGANTGELFF
>TRBJ1-1|-|-|16|TRBV3-1/TRBV3-2
TGTGCCAGCAGCCAAGACCTTGGCGAACGGAACACTGAAGCTTTCTTT
CASSQDLGERNTEAFF
>TRBJ1-2|-|TRBD1|13|TRBV19
TGTGCCAGTAGTATGGACAGGGCCTATGGCTACACCTTC
CASSMDRAYGYTF
>TRBJ1-2|-|-|12|TRBV7-9
TGTGCCAGCAGGACCGAAGTTGATGGCTACACCTTC
CASRTEVDGYTF
>TRBJ2-7|-|TRBD2|17|TRBV7-9
TGTGCCAGCAGTGCCGCGGGGACTAGCGGGAGGGCCGACGAGCAGTACTTC
CASSAAGTSGRADEQYF
>TRBJ2-5|-|-|11|TRBV23-1
TGCGCCAGCAGCTGGGGAGAGACCCAGTACTTC
CASSWGETQYF
>TRBJ1-5|once|-|13|TRBV2
TGTGCCAGCAGCGCGGGGGCCGATCAGCCCCAGCATTTT
CASSAGADQPQHF
>TRBJ2-2|-|TRBD2|15|TRBV7-6
TGTGCCAGCACTTTAGCGGGAGGGCCGACCGGGGAGCTGTTTTTT
CASTLAGGPTGELFF
>TRBJ1-1|-|-|15|TRBV5-1
TGCGCCAGCAGCTTGGGTCAGGGGTGGGACACTGAAGCTTTCTTT
CASSLGQGWDTEAFF
>TRBJ2-7|-|-|16|TRBV5-1
TGCGCCAGCAGCTCCTCACTACAGGTGAACTCCTACGAGCAGTACTTC
CASSSSLQVNSYEQYF
>TRBJ2-1|-|TRBD2|17|TRBV19
TGTGCCAGTAGTGTTGCTAGCGGGGGCCTCCTTTACAATGAGCAGTTCTTC
CASSVASGGLLYNEQFF
>TRBJ2-1|-|TRBD1|16|TRBV7-2
TGTGCCAGCAGCTTAGCGTCCGGACAGGGGGGATATGAGCAGTTCTTC
CASSLASGQGGYEQFF
>TRBJ2-7|-|-|15|TRBV6-2/TRBV6-3
TGTGCCAGCAGTTTAAGTGCCGGGGGCGCCTACGAGCAGTACTTC
CASSLSAGGAYEQYF
>TRBJ2-3|-|-|18|TRBV3-1/TRBV3-2
TGTGCCAGCAGCCAAGTCACAGGACAGCTCACCCGCACAGATACGCAGTATTTT
CASSQVTGQLTRTDTQYF
>TRBJ2-5|-|-|16|TRBV13
TGTGCCAGCAGCCTCGTCCGGGAGCCGACACAAGAGACCCAGTACTTC
CASSLVREPTQETQYF
>TRBJ2-1|-|-|13|TRBV28
TGTGCCAGCAGTTTATGGGGGACGAATGAGCAGTTCTTC
CASSLWGTNEQFF
>TRBJ2-1|-|TRBD2|17|TRBV28
TGTGCCAGCAGTTTGGCCGGGGCTAGCGGGATTTTGGGTGAGCAGTTCTTC
CASSLAGASGILGEQFF
>TRBJ1-5|-|-|14|TRBV7-2
TGTGCCAGCAGCCCAGACGGGGTGAGTCAGCCCCAGCATTTT
CASSPDGVSQPQHF
>TRBJ2-5|-|TRBD1|14|TRBV29-1
TGCAGCGTTGACCGGGACAGGGGGTTACAGACCCAGTACTTC
CSVDRDRGLQTQYF
>TRBJ1-6|-|-|17|TRBV5-1
TGCGCCAGCAGCTTGGGCCCCCGGACGGCGGAGAATTCACCCCTCCACTTT
CASSLGPRTAENSPLHF
>TRBJ1-6|-|-|12|TRBV12-3/TRBV12-4
TGTGCCAGCAAATCTGGGGGTTCACCCCTCCACTTT
CASKSGGSPLHF
>TRBJ1-4|-|-|15|TRBV7-6
TGTGCCAGCAGCTTAGCGAGCGGGGCGAATGAAAAACTGTTTTTT
CASSLASGANEKLFF
>TRBJ1-2|once|TRBD1|11|TRBV30
TGTGCCGGGGAGGGGGCCAATGGCTACACCTTC
CAGEGANGYTF
>TRBJ2-3|-|TRBD2|13|TRBV18
TGTGCCAGCTCACCCAGCGGGGGAGATACGCAGTATTTT
CASSPSGGDTQYF
>TRBJ2-5|-|TRBD1|16|TRBV30
TGTGCCTGGAGTGTAGGGACAGTGGGAGTACAAGAGACCCAGTACTTC
CAWSVGTVGVQETQYF
>TRBJ2-7|-|-|11|TRBV29-1
TGCAGCGTTGAAGATAATGGCTTGCAGTACTTC
CSVEDNGLQYF
>TRBJ2-7|-|-|14|TRBV10-2
TGCGCCAGCAAAGTCGGACAGAGAGCTTACGAGCAGTACTTC
CASKVGQRAYEQYF
>TRBJ1-2|-|-|13|TRBV25-1
TGTGCCAGCAGTGAAAGGGGGGTCTATGGCTACACCTTC
CASSERGVYGYTF
>TRBJ1-4|-|-|15|TRBV11-2
TGTGCCAGCAGCCCCACCGGTGGTACTAATGAAAAACTGTTTTTT
CASSPTGGTNEKLFF
>TRBJ2-1|once|TRBD2|15|TRBV19
TGTGCCAGTTCTACCGGGACTAGCGGGGAAATGTGGCAGTTCTTC
CASSTGTSGEMWQFF
>TRBJ1-2|once|-|12|TRBV7-2
TGTGCCAGCAGCTTAGAATTCTATGGCTACACCTTC
CASSLEFYGYTF
>TRBJ1-2|-|-|14|TRBV4-3
TGCGCCAGCAGCCGGTACAGGGCTAACTATGGCTACACCTTC
CASSRYRANYGYTF
>TRBJ2-2|-|-|17|TRBV27
TGTGCCAGCAGTTTATCGTTGACAGAGAAGAACACCGGGGAGCTGTTTTTT
CASSLSLTEKNTGELFF
>TRBJ2-4|once|-|16|TRBV3-1/TRBV3-2
TGTGCCAGCAGCCAAGAAAGGAGGGTGGGGGCCAACATTCAGTACTTC
CASSQERRVGANIQYF